The 30 T cell receptor beta chains presented below share a single source sample, sequenced in a study of OX40 agonist ivuxolimab in advanced cancers. Method: immunoSEQ multiplex PCR; TCRdb's copy keeps in-frame clones and lacks some. The sample consists of about 100,000 clones, 91% of them appearing once. Source: CD4+ or CD8+ T cells sorted from blood, taken in a trial of the OX40 agonist ivuxolimab. All receptors come from an adult with an advanced solid tumor such as melanoma, head and neck, liver or kidney cancer.

The chain carries TRBV6-6 and TRBJ2-7, with D possibly TRBD2 on 5 matching bases. CDR1 is MNHNY, CDR2 SVGAGI, per germline (reference sequence). The V end was cut by 0 bases, the J end by 5 bases, with 8 bases between. CDR3 length: 13 residues. This CDR3 reads CASSYSGGHEQYF. Here the CDR3 DNA reads TGTGCCAGCAGTTACTCTGGCGGGCACGAGCAGTACTTC.

The chain combines TRBV5-1 with TRBJ2-1; 11 bases fit TRBD2. The V and J ends lost 4 bases and 4 bases, in that order; junction bases with no gene match: 7. The CDR3 contains 16 residues. The V gene's germline CDR1 is SGHRS and CDR2 YFSETQ. The CDR3 sequence: CASSPGTSGRYNEQFF. The CDR3, as DNA: TGCGCCAGCAGCCCCGGGACTAGCGGTCGGTACAATGAGCAGTTCTTC.

This chain connects TRBV5-4 to TRBJ2-1; perhaps D is TRBD1 or TRBD2 (5 bases each). The V end was cut by 3 bases, the J end by 0 bases, with 16 bases between. Germline CDR1 and CDR2: SGHNT and YYREEE (reference sequence). The CDR3 is made up of 17 amino acids. For the CDR3, the DNA is TGTGCCAGCAGCTCCTCTTTAGGGGACCACTCCTACAATGAGCAGTTCTTC. Translated, it gives CASSSSLGDHSYNEQFF.

The DNA of the CDR3 is TGCGCCAGCAGCTCTGGCGGGGGGGCCCAAGAGACCCAGTACTTC. It is translated as CASSSGGGAQETQYF. This chain joins TRBV5-1 and TRBJ2-5, with 9 bases fitting TRBD2. The CDR3 runs 15 residues. J was trimmed by 1 base and V by 3 bases; bases with no gene match: 4. In germline, CDR1 is SGHRS, CDR2 YFSETQ.

V is TRBV7-9 and J is TRBJ2-5; 8 bases map to TRBD2. Unmatched junction bases numbered 7, after V lost 0 bases and J lost 4 bases. The CDR3 runs 16 residues. Germline CDR1 is SEHNR and CDR2 is FQNEAQ (reference sequence). CDR3 sequence (DNA): TGTGCCAGCAGCTTAGCGCGGGGACTAGTCTCAGAGACCCAGTACTTC. This gives the protein CASSLARGLVSETQYF. The full variable domain, completed using reference TRBV7-9 and TRBJ2-5, is DTGVSQNPRHKITKRGQNVTFRCDPISEHNRLYWYRQTLGQGPEFLTYFQNEAQLEKSRLLSDRFSAERPKGSFSTLEIQRTEQGDSAMYLCASSLARGLVSETQYFGPGTRLLVL.

The V gene is TRBV6-5, the J gene TRBJ1-2; 8 nucleotides match TRBD1. Germline V gene lookup returns CDR1 MNHEY and CDR2 SVGAGI. With V trimmed by 2 bases and J by 3 bases, 5 bases remained unmatched. The CDR3 has 15 residues. Here the CDR3 reads CASSYGQGRDYGYTF. As DNA, the CDR3 is TGTGCCAGCAGTTACGGACAGGGTAGGGACTATGGCTACACCTTC.

The J gene is TRBJ1-1, the V gene TRBV7-2; no clear D gene. The CDR3 is made up of 15 amino acids. Trimming removed 1 base at V and 2 bases at J, with 11 bases between. Germline CDR1 is SGHTA and CDR2 is FQGNSA. The DNA of the CDR3 is TGTGCCAGCAGCTTAGATGGGCTTGGAAACACTGAAGCTTTCTTT. It translates to CASSLDGLGNTEAFF.

This clone was counted between two and nine times. The CDR3 loop is CASRGTTDSTDTQYF. The CDR3 bases are TGTGCCAGCAGGGGCACGACAGATAGCACAGATACGCAGTATTTT. This rearrangement joins TRBV25-1 to TRBJ2-3; D possibly corresponds to TRBD1 (5 bases). CDR1 MGHDK and CDR2 SYGVNS come from the germline V gene. V lost 6 bases and J lost 0, with 13 bases in between. There are 15 residues in the CDR3. The full variable domain, in which reference TRBV25-1 and TRBJ2-3 provide the parts outside the CDR3, is EADIYQTPRYLVIGTGKKITLECSQTMGHDKMYWYQQDPGMELHLIHYSYGVNSTEKGDLSSESTVSRIRTEHFPLTLESARPSHTSQYLCASRGTTDSTDTQYFGPGTRLTVL.

The chain carries TRBV27 and TRBJ2-5; 9 bases match TRBD1. CDR1 is MNHEY, CDR2 SMNVEV, per germline (reference sequence). V shed 6 bases, J shed 5 bases, and the junction held 7 bases outside the gene matches. CDR3 length equals 14 residues. The DNA for the CDR3 is TGTGCCAGCAGGGACAGGGGTAGGGGTGAGACCCAGTACTTC. It yields the protein CASRDRGRGETQYF.

The chain has TRBV5-1 and TRBJ2-7, with 8 bases fitting TRBD1. Germline assignment: CDR1 SGHRS and CDR2 YFSETQ. V shed 0 bases, J shed 5 bases, and the junction held 4 bases outside the gene matches. The CDR3 contains 14 residues. The DNA for the CDR3 is TGCGCCAGCAGCTTGGCCGGCAGGGGGCACGAGCAGTACTTC. Its translation is CASSLAGRGHEQYF.

The V and J genes are TRBV28 and TRBJ2-7; no clear D. The germline gives CDR1 MDHEN, CDR2 SYDVKM. The CDR3 consists of 12 residues. Between the trimmed V and J ends, which lost 6 bases and 3 bases, there was a span of 9 bases. The CDR3, as DNA: TGTGCCAGCAGCCCCGTCGTCTACGAGCAGTACTTC. It encodes CASSPVVYEQYF.

The chain links TRBV2 to TRBJ2-3; no clear D gene. The germline CDR1 and CDR2 sequences are SNHLY and FYNNEI. This CDR3 contains 12 residues. V dropped 6 bases and J dropped 4 bases, with 8 bases sitting between them. DNA for the CDR3: TGTGCCAGCAGCTTCGTACCAGATACGCAGTATTTT. The encoded protein is CASSFVPDTQYF.

The count of this clone is one. The chain is built from TRBV5-4 and TRBJ1-2, with D perhaps matching TRBD1 (5 bases). Germline assignment: CDR1 SGHNT and CDR2 YYREEE (reference sequence). This CDR3 contains 16 residues. V lost 3 bases, J lost 5 bases, and 20 bases lay in between. CDR3 in DNA: TGTGCCAGCAGCTCAGCCGGGGCGGGACTGAGTTATGGCTACACCTTC. This encodes CASSSAGAGLSYGYTF.

The genes are TRBV28 and TRBJ1-4, with no clear D. The germline V gene has CDR1 MDHEN and CDR2 SYDVKM. This CDR3 spans 13 amino acids. V was trimmed by 6 bases and J by 6 bases, leaving 11 bases between them. CDR3 loop: CASRPSYDEKLFF. DNA of the CDR3: TGTGCCAGCAGACCTTCATACGATGAAAAACTGTTTTTT.

This chain links TRBV7-2 with TRBJ1-1, with D tentatively TRBD1 (6 bases). Germline CDR1 SGHTA, CDR2 FQGNSA. V was clipped by 5 bases and J by 5 bases, with 15 bases between them. The CDR3 is 14 amino acids. CDR3: CASSQLGGRTEAFF. The CDR3 DNA reads as TGTGCCAGCAGCCAGCTAGGGGGGCGGACTGAAGCTTTCTTT. The full variable domain, completed using reference TRBV7-2 and TRBJ1-1, is GAGVSQSPSNKVTEKGKDVELRCDPISGHTALYWYRQSLGQGLEFLIYFQGNSAPDKSGLPSDRFSAERTGGSVSTLTIQRTQQEDSAVYLCASSQLGGRTEAFFGQGTRLTVV.

The V and J genes are TRBV7-9 and TRBJ2-3; D is ambiguous. V gave up 6 bases and J gave up 1 base, with 11 bases separating them. CDR1 is SEHNR and CDR2 is FQNEAQ in the germline V gene (reference sequence). The length of the CDR3 is 14 residues. CDR3 nucleotides: TGTGCCAGCAGACCCCCGCATGGCACAGATACGCAGTATTTT. Amino acid sequence: CASRPPHGTDTQYF.

The chain carries TRBV7-9 and TRBJ2-3; 9 bases match TRBD1. V dropped 1 base and J dropped 5; count of bases not matched to a gene: 4. The CDR3 has 15 residues. Per the germline V gene, CDR1 is SEHNR and CDR2 is FQNEAQ (reference sequence). The CDR3 DNA is TGTGCCAGCAGCTTAGTCGGGACAGGGAAAGATACGCAGTATTTT. Its translation is CASSLVGTGKDTQYF.

V and J are TRBV5-4 and TRBJ1-1, with unresolved D. The germline gives CDR1 SGHNT, CDR2 YYREEE (reference sequence). This CDR3 spans 15 amino acids. The V gene lost 0 bases and the J gene lost 0 bases, with 9 bases spanning the gap. The CDR3 sequence: CASSLAGGLNTEAFF. CDR3 DNA sequence: TGTGCCAGCAGCTTGGCGGGAGGACTGAACACTGAAGCTTTCTTT.

The chain links TRBV28 to TRBJ2-7; unclear D gene. Germline V lookup: CDR1 MDHEN, CDR2 SYDVKM. The CDR3 covers 13 residues. Trimming removed 4 bases at V and 1 base at J, with 8 bases between. The CDR3 is CASSYGSSYEQYF. The CDR3 nucleotides are TGTGCCAGCAGTTATGGGTCATCCTACGAGCAGTACTTC.

The genes are TRBV9 and TRBJ1-1; D perhaps matches TRBD1 (5 bases). The V gene's germline CDR1 is SGDLS and CDR2 YYNGEE. The V end lost 0 bases, the J end lost 8 bases, and 20 bases lay between the germline ends. The CDR3 totals 16 residues. CDR3 coding DNA: TGTGCCAGCAGCGTAGTGGGGGATCCCAGACTTGTCGAAGCTTTCTTT. Translation: CASSVVGDPRLVEAFF.

The chain is built from TRBV19 and TRBJ2-1, with a tentative D call TRBD1 (7 bases). There are 16 residues in the CDR3. The germline V and J ends were trimmed by 7 bases and 3 bases, with 19 bases remaining between them. Per germline, CDR1 LNHDA and CDR2 SQIVND (reference sequence). Here the CDR3 reads CASTLAGQSVYNEQFF. The CDR3 DNA reads TGTGCCAGTACCCTCGCGGGACAGAGTGTCTACAATGAGCAGTTCTTC.

The V gene is TRBV7-6, the J gene TRBJ1-3; TRBD1 might be the D (6 bases). Germline V CDR1 and CDR2: SGHVS, FNYEAQ. The CDR3 runs to 16 residues. The V end was cut by 5 bases, the J end by 2 bases, with 16 bases between. CDR3 DNA: TGTGCCAGCAGCCAACAGGACCAGGGGCCTGGAAACACCATATATTTT. Amino acids: CASSQQDQGPGNTIYF.

This clone came up once. The chain is built from TRBV30 and TRBJ2-5, with D possibly matching TRBD2 (6 bases). The CDR3 is 12 residues long. Trimming cost V 4 bases and J 4 bases, with 10 bases left between them. Germline CDR1 and CDR2: GTSNPN and SVGIG (reference sequence). CDR3 loop: CAWNDGRETQYF. CDR3 DNA sequence: TGTGCCTGGAACGACGGGAGAGAGACCCAGTACTTC.

This clone was seen a few times. This chain connects TRBV18 to TRBJ2-3, with TRBD2 identical over 9 bases. This CDR3 spans 17 amino acids. CDR1 is KGHSH and CDR2 is LQKENI in the germline V gene. V dropped 1 base and J dropped 1; count of bases not matched to a gene: 6. The CDR3 nucleotides are TGTGCCAGCTCACCACAAGGGCTAGCGGGACGCACAGATACGCAGTATTTT. Amino acids: CASSPQGLAGRTDTQYF.

The CDR3: CASSRNSRGASYEQYF. The DNA for the CDR3 is TGTGCCAGTAGCCGAAATTCACGAGGGGCCTCCTACGAGCAGTACTTC. The V and J genes are TRBV19 and TRBJ2-7; D tentatively fits TRBD1 or TRBD2 (5 bases each). The CDR3 has 16 amino acids. The germline gives CDR1 LNHDA, CDR2 SQIVND (reference sequence). The ends were cut back, 6 bases at V and 0 bases at J, with 18 bases in the middle. The variable domain in full, with the rest retrieved from reference TRBV19 and TRBJ2-7, is DGGITQSPKYLFRKEGQNVTLSCEQNLNHDAMYWYRQDPGQGLRLIYYSQIVNDFQKGDIAEGYSVSREKKESFPLTVTSAQKNPTAFYLCASSRNSRGASYEQYFGPGTRLTVT.

J is TRBJ2-4 and V is TRBV7-9; no reliable D call. Germline CDR1 and CDR2: SEHNR and FQNEAQ (reference sequence). V was pared by 5 bases and J by 3 bases, with 17 bases between. The CDR3 runs to 16 residues. CDR3 sequence reads: CASSNGPGRNKNIQYF. The CDR3 DNA reads TGTGCCAGCAGCAACGGGCCGGGCAGGAACAAAAACATTCAGTACTTC.

The chain links TRBV7-9 to TRBJ2-3; D may correspond to TRBD1 or TRBD2 (8 bases each). CDR1 SEHNR and CDR2 FQNEAQ come from the germline V gene (reference sequence). The CDR3 has 16 amino acids. V was pared by 5 bases and J by 2 bases, with 17 bases between. CDR3 in amino acids: CASSQGAAGATDTQYF. For the CDR3, the DNA is TGTGCCAGCAGCCAGGGGGCAGCGGGGGCCACAGATACGCAGTATTTT. Full variable domain (remainder filled in from reference TRBV7-9 and TRBJ2-3): DTGVSQNPRHKITKRGQNVTFRCDPISEHNRLYWYRQTLGQGPEFLTYFQNEAQLEKSRLLSDRFSAERPKGSFSTLEIQRTEQGDSAMYLCASSQGAAGATDTQYFGPGTRLTVL.

Only one count was recorded for this clone. This chain connects TRBV7-8 to TRBJ2-1, with D tentatively TRBD1 (6 bases). Trimming pared 5 bases from V and 7 bases from J, leaving 12 bases between. The CDR3 is 13 amino acids. Germline CDR1 SGHVS, CDR2 FQNEAQ. CDR3 loop: CASSPGQINEQFF. As DNA, the CDR3 is TGTGCCAGCAGCCCCGGACAGATTAATGAGCAGTTCTTC.

This chain joins TRBV10-1 and TRBJ2-7; D is ambiguous. The V end lost 5 bases, the J end lost 2 bases, and 13 bases lay between the germline ends. CDR3 length: 14 residues. From germline, CDR1 is WNHNN and CDR2 SYGVQD (reference sequence). Here the CDR3 reads CASSPALDAYEQYF. The CDR3 coding sequence is TGCGCCAGCAGTCCGGCTTTGGATGCCTACGAGCAGTACTTC.

This clone appeared once. The chain employs TRBV9 and TRBJ2-5; 10 nucleotides match TRBD1. The J segment lost 5 bases and the V segment lost 2 bases, leaving 3 bases of the junction unmatched. CDR1 is SGDLS, CDR2 YYNGEE, per germline. The length of the CDR3 is 14 residues. The DNA of the CDR3 is TGTGCCAGCAGCGTCCCGGGACAGGGGGAGACCCAGTACTTC. It encodes CASSVPGQGETQYF.